Listed here are 26 T cell receptor beta chains from one sample, sequenced in a study of T cells in Graves' hyperthyroidism and ophthalmopathy (dated by TCRdb to about 2019). The protocol used for the library was multiplex PCR. Sequencing instrument: Illumina HiSeq 2000. The TCR beta CDR3 regions were amplified from the RNA transcripts. The first round of RT-PCR for the TCR CDR3 was performed with the HTBI primer set and the Qiagen OneStep RT-PCR kit. TCRdb reworked the public reads: Q25 trimming with fastp, MiXCR clone assembly, productive beta chains retained. When rows share a CDR3 protein, they turn into one entry using the most common DNA and genes. This sample has about 400,000 distinct CDR3 sequences in its table, and more than 13% of those were observed once. Of the sample, 30% to 35% is held by the ten largest clones. The sample consisted of blood. All receptors come from a woman aged 25 to 39 with Graves' hyperthyroidism.

This clonotype was observed a few times. This may be a read error: a much more frequent sequence differs by one nucleotide. The rearrangement uses TRBV27 and TRBJ1-6; possibly TRBD1 for D (5 bases). Germline V gene data show CDR1 as MNHEY and CDR2 as SMNVEV (reference sequence). CDR3 length: 15 residues. The CDR3 here is CASSSGTGDNSLLHF. The CDR3 bases are TGTGCCAGCAGTTCGGGGACGGGAGATAATTCACTCCTCCACTTT.

In this sample, this clonotype turned up a few times. A read error may account for a junction end that differs from germline. The chain carries TRBV20-1 and TRBJ1-5, with 8 bases identical to TRBD1. The CDR3 is 15 residues long. Germline V gene sequence: CDR1 DFQATT, CDR2 SNEGSKA (reference sequence). This chain's CDR3 is CSASQGAQSSQPQHF. CDR3 in DNA: TGCAGTGCTAGCCAGGGGGCGCAGAGCAGTCAGCCCCAGCATTTT.

The chain recombines TRBV30 with TRBJ2-3; D may be TRBD1 (6 bases). This CDR3 region has 16 residues. Trimming shortened V by 3 bases and J by 0 bases, and 16 bases separated the two germline ends. In germline, CDR1 is GTSNPN, CDR2 SVGIG (reference sequence). CDR3 nucleotide sequence: TGTGCCTGGAGCCTCCCCGGGACAATTAGCACAGATACGCAGTATTTT. This sequence encodes CAWSLPGTISTDTQYF.

This chain joins TRBV11-2 and TRBJ2-7; 7 bases line up with TRBD1. The CDR3 is 15 amino acids. Germline V gives CDR1 SGHAT, CDR2 FQNNGV. The V gene end was trimmed by 5 bases and the J gene end by 1 base; junction bases not matched to a gene: 8. This CDR3 reads CASSPTGQVSYEQYF. The CDR3 coding sequence is TGTGCCAGCAGCCCAACCGGACAGGTTTCCTACGAGCAGTACTTC.

The table lists this clonotype with many counts. The chain has TRBV11-3 and TRBJ2-1, with D maybe TRBD2 (5 bases). Trimming pared 5 bases from V and 8 bases from J, leaving 10 bases between. The CDR3 is 12 residues long. Germline values: CDR1 SGHNT, CDR2 YENEEA. CDR3 region: CASSRTDDEQFF. As DNA, the CDR3 is TGTGCCAGCAGCAGGACTGACGATGAGCAGTTCTTC.

This clonotype was counted many times. The V call is TRBV7-2, the J call TRBJ1-1; 8 bases agree with TRBD1. The CDR3 extends over 15 amino acids. V lost 2 bases, J lost 1 base, and 3 bases stayed unmatched. In germline, CDR1 is SGHTA, CDR2 FQGNSA. The CDR3 nucleotides are TGTGCCAGCAGCTTATTGGGGACAGGGAACACTGAAGCTTTCTTT. It is translated as CASSLLGTGNTEAFF.

This clonotype has a handful of counts. V gene TRBV4-1 combines with J gene TRBJ2-1; a weak D match, TRBD1 (6 bases). This CDR3 comprises 17 residues. V lost 4 bases, J lost 10 bases, and 26 bases lay in between. Germline V gene sequence: CDR1 MGHRA, CDR2 YSYEKL. The CDR3 DNA reads as TGCGCCAGCAGCCGTATTATGGCAGGGGCAATGGGTGGGGAGCAGTTCTTC. Translated: CASSRIMAGAMGGEQFF.

As regards this clonotype: A much larger clone lies a single base off, so this may be a read error. V gene TRBV7-3 combines with J gene TRBJ2-2; 8 bases agree with TRBD2. V dropped 5 bases and J dropped 7; count of bases not matched to a gene: 6. Germline values: CDR1 SGHTA, CDR2 FQGTGA. The CDR3 contains 14 residues. The CDR3 nucleotides are TGTGCCAGCAGCGAAGGACTAGCCCGCGGGGAGCTGTTTTTT. This sequence encodes CASSEGLARGELFF.

The sample holds many counts of this clonotype. The CDR3 DNA reads TGTGCCAGCAGCCAAAAGGTAGCGGTCTACAATGAGCAGTTCTTC. This codes for CASSQKVAVYNEQFF. The rearrangement uses TRBV14 and TRBJ2-1; D might be TRBD2 (6 bases). The CDR3 length is 15 residues. V lost 2 bases and J lost 3, with 11 bases in between. Germline CDR1 and CDR2: SGHDN and FVKESK.

CDR3 DNA sequence: TGTGCCAGCAGTTACTCCAGGTATTCCCACACTGAAGCTTTCTTT. It specifies CASSYSRYSHTEAFF. This chain links TRBV6-6 with TRBJ1-1, with unresolved D. Germline-derived CDR1 and CDR2 are MNHNY and SVGAGI (reference sequence). V lost 0 bases to trimming and J lost 3 bases, with 11 bases between them. The CDR3 totals 15 residues.

This clonotype has a handful of counts. The CDR3 loop reads CASSPYPGQVTYEQYF. The CDR3 DNA reads TGTGCCAGCAGCCCATACCCGGGACAGGTGACCTACGAGCAGTACTTC. The rearrangement joins TRBV11-2 to TRBJ2-7; 8 bases line up with TRBD1. Germline CDR1 is SGHAT and CDR2 is FQNNGV. With 5 bases clipped from V and 2 bases from J, the junction kept 11 bases outside the gene matches. The CDR3 covers 16 residues.

This rearrangement joins TRBV7-8 to TRBJ2-1; 8 bases align to TRBD1. V trimming: 1 base; J trimming: 0 bases; junction bases outside the gene matches: 5. The V gene's germline CDR1 is SGHVS and CDR2 FQNEAQ. CDR3 size: 17 residues. In DNA, the CDR3 is TGTGCCAGCAGCTTAGGGGGGCAGGGGGCCTCCTACAATGAGCAGTTCTTC. This gives the protein CASSLGGQGASYNEQFF.

V is TRBV19 and J is TRBJ2-7; no clear D gene. The germline V and J ends were trimmed by 2 bases and 2 bases, with 7 bases remaining between them. Germline CDR1 reads LNHDA; CDR2 reads SQIVND (reference sequence). CDR3 length: 13 amino acids. CDR3 amino acids: CASSITETYEQYF. The CDR3 nucleotides read TGTGCCAGTAGTATAACGGAGACCTACGAGCAGTACTTC.

The rearrangement uses TRBV4-1 and TRBJ2-3; D assignment may be TRBD1 or TRBD2 (5 bases each). The germline V and J ends were trimmed by 0 bases and 0 bases, with 16 bases remaining between them. CDR1 is MGHRA and CDR2 is YSYEKL in the germline V gene. There are 18 residues in the CDR3. CDR3 bases: TGCGCCAGCAGCCAAGAATCCGGGACCATCCCCAGCACAGATACGCAGTATTTT. Residues: CASSQESGTIPSTDTQYF.

This clonotype was seen a few times. A single base separates this from a much larger clone, so it may be a read error. The chain has TRBV24-1 and TRBJ2-2, with D possibly being TRBD2 (6 bases). Germline lookup yields CDR1 KGHDR and CDR2 SFDVKD. Trimming cost V 7 bases and J 9 bases, with 20 bases left between them. The CDR3 loop spans 15 amino acids. Here the CDR3 reads CATRPGPGGTRELFF. DNA for the CDR3: TGTGCCACCAGGCCGGGACCCGGAGGGACCAGGGAGCTGTTTTTT.

The chain is built from TRBV7-3 and TRBJ2-2, with TRBD1 identical over 11 bases. This CDR3 spans 14 amino acids. Germline V gives CDR1 SGHTA, CDR2 FQGTGA. The V gene end was trimmed by 5 bases and the J gene end by 8 bases; junction bases not matched to a gene: 4. The CDR3 DNA sequence: TGTGCCAGCAGCGGACAGGGGGCATCGGGGGAGCTGTTTTTT. Protein sequence: CASSGQGASGELFF.

This clonotype was picked up many times. This chain joins TRBV14 and TRBJ2-2; possible D gene TRBD1, 5 bases. The CDR3 loop spans 14 amino acids. Trimming shortened V by 3 bases and J by 2 bases, and 7 bases separated the two germline ends. Germline V gene data show CDR1 as SGHDN and CDR2 as FVKESK. The CDR3 reads CASSHRGNTGELFF. The CDR3 DNA reads TGTGCCAGCAGCCATAGGGGAAACACCGGGGAGCTGTTTTTT.

The chain carries TRBV12-3 or TRBV12-4 and TRBJ2-3; unclear D gene. The CDR3 is 15 residues long. V lost 6 bases to trimming and J lost 6 bases, with 19 bases between them. CDR3 residues: CASSRNELAPDTQYF. In DNA, the CDR3 is TGTGCCAGCAGCCGTAATGAATTAGCCCCCGATACGCAGTATTTT.

This clonotype turned up a few times. This chain joins TRBV9 and TRBJ2-7; TRBD1 might be the D (6 bases). This CDR3 has 16 amino acids. V gave up 4 bases and J gave up 0 bases, with 17 bases separating them. Germline V gene data show CDR1 as SGDLS and CDR2 as YYNGEE. The CDR3 DNA sequence: TGTGCCAGCAGCAACCGGGACAAGGCCGACTCCTACGAGCAGTACTTC. This encodes CASSNRDKADSYEQYF.

In this sample, this clonotype turned up a few times. At one of its ends the junction is not consistent with the germline gene, which may arise from a read error. V is TRBV28 and J is TRBJ2-7; 10 bases align to TRBD1. Germline V gene sequence: CDR1 MDHEN, CDR2 SYDVKM. The CDR3 runs 15 residues. CDR3 residues: CASRGTGVPSYGQYF. CDR3 bases: TGTGCCAGCAGAGGGACAGGGGTACCCTCCTACGGGCAGTACTTC.

This clonotype was found many times. The CDR3 here is CASSLGGGQETQYF. CDR3 sequence (DNA): TGTGCCAGCAGCCTTGGAGGTGGGCAAGAGACCCAGTACTTC. The V and J genes are TRBV9 and TRBJ2-5, with D tentatively TRBD2 (5 bases). This CDR3 is 14 amino acids long. Trimming removed 4 bases at V and 2 bases at J, with 12 bases between. Germline CDR1 and CDR2: SGDLS and YYNGEE.

CDR3 sequence: CARHKTSALSSYEQYF. The CDR3 DNA reads TGTGCCCGACATAAGACTAGCGCACTGAGCTCCTACGAGCAGTACTTC. The V and J genes are TRBV6-1 and TRBJ2-7; 8 bases match TRBD2. The CDR3 has 16 residues. Germline-derived CDR1 and CDR2 are MNHNS and SASEGT. After removal of 11 bases from V and 0 bases from J, the junction contained 15 bases not matched to a gene.

This clonotype was recorded a few times. The V and J genes are TRBV6-1 and TRBJ1-2; D is possibly TRBD1 (5 bases). V was clipped by 6 bases and J by 5 bases, with 13 bases between them. This CDR3 has 13 amino acids. Per the germline V gene, CDR1 is MNHNS and CDR2 is SASEGT. CDR3 bases: TGTGCCAGCAGCCGTAAAGGGACTTATGGCTACACCTTC. Translation: CASSRKGTYGYTF.

There are many counts of this clonotype. The chain joins TRBV20-1 to TRBJ2-7; TRBD2 aligns across 13 bases. This CDR3 comprises 15 residues. Trimming removed 6 bases from V and 6 bases from J; junction bases left unmatched: 11. The germline V gene encodes CDR1 DFQATT and CDR2 SNEGSKA (reference sequence). The CDR3 coding sequence is TGCAGTGCGGGAATCGGGACTAGCGGGACGGGCGAGCAGTACTTC. Translation gives CSAGIGTSGTGEQYF.

This clonotype occurred a few times. A much bigger clone sits one base away, suggesting this may be a read error. This chain joins TRBV20-1 and TRBJ2-2; 10 nucleotides align to TRBD2. Germline V CDR1 and CDR2: DFQATT, SNEGSKA (reference sequence). The CDR3 runs to 15 residues. The junction had 1 base not matched to a gene; V was cut back by 0 bases and J by 3 bases. CDR3 sequence reads: CSARDSGRYTGELFF. The DNA of the CDR3 is TGCAGTGCTAGAGATAGCGGGAGGTACACCGGGGAGCTGTTTTTT.

The chain links TRBV28 to TRBJ1-3; no clear D gene. Between the trimmed V and J ends, which lost 6 bases and 5 bases, there was a span of 14 bases. Germline assignment: CDR1 MDHEN and CDR2 SYDVKM. The CDR3 runs to 14 residues. The CDR3 DNA follows: TGTGCCAGCAGCCCGACTGAGCAGCGAAACACCATATATTTT. Translation: CASSPTEQRNTIYF.